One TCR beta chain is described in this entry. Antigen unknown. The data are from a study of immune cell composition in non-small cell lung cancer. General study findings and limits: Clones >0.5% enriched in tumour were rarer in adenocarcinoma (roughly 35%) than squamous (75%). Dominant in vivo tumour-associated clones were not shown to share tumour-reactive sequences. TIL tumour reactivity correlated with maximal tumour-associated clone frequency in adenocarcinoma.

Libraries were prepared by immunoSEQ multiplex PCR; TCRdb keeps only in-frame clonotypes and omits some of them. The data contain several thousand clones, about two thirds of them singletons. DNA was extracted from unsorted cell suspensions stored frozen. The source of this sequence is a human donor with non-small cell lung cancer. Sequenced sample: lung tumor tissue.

CDR3 in DNA: TGTGCCAGCAGCTTAGCGGGAGTCGGGGGAACGGGGTTCTTC. It codes for CASSLAGVGGTGFF. The rearrangement uses TRBV7-2 and TRBJ2-1; D may be TRBD2 (6 bases). The CDR3 runs to 14 residues. Trimming removed 0 bases from V and 15 bases from J, with 18 bases in between. The V gene's germline CDR1 is SGHTA and CDR2 FQGNSA.